The 8 T cell receptor beta chains reported below all come from one sample, sequenced in a study of T cell responses to AZD1222 COVID-19 vaccine. Here immunoSEQ multiplex PCR was the method, and the copy in TCRdb shows in-frame clones only, minus some. The sample has around 120,000 clones, around 88% seen once. This sample comprised peripheral blood, obtained on day 0 of MenACWY control vaccination. The origin of the receptors is an adult in good health.

This chain's CDR3 is CATSVGANYGYTF. CDR3 nucleotides: TGTGCCACCAGTGTGGGGGCGAACTATGGCTACACCTTC. This chain connects TRBV24-1 to TRBJ1-2, with D possibly matching TRBD1 (6 bases). This CDR3 is 13 amino acids long. V shed 5 bases and J shed 2 bases, with 8 bases lying between them. Germline values: CDR1 KGHDR, CDR2 SFDVKD.

The chain couples TRBV11-1 to TRBJ1-1; weak D call: TRBD1 (5 bases). Germline V gene lookup returns CDR1 SGHAT and CDR2 FQDESV (reference sequence). V was cut by 2 bases and J by 2 bases, with 6 bases left in between. CDR3 size: 13 residues. The CDR3 coding sequence is TGTGCCAGCAGCTTAAGGGGAAACACTGAAGCTTTCTTT. This gives the protein CASSLRGNTEAFF.

V gene TRBV11-3 combines with J gene TRBJ1-6; perhaps TRBD1 as D (5 bases). The CDR3 has 14 residues. V lost 2 bases and J lost 8, with 10 bases in between. Germline-derived CDR1 and CDR2 are SGHNT and YENEEA. CDR3 DNA: TGTGCCAGCAGCTTAATGGGGGTCGATTCACCCCTCCACTTT. Protein product: CASSLMGVDSPLHF.

This chain uses TRBV29-1 with TRBJ1-1; D gene ambiguous. CDR3 size: 12 residues. Per the germline V gene, CDR1 is SQVTM and CDR2 is ANQGSEA. Trimming left V 5 bases short and J 2 bases short, with 9 bases between. The CDR3 DNA reads TGCAGCGTTAACAGACATAACACTGAAGCTTTCTTT. Amino acid sequence: CSVNRHNTEAFF.

The V gene is TRBV6-5, the J gene TRBJ2-7; TRBD2 aligns across 12 bases. The CDR3 length is 16 residues. V was pared by 2 bases and J by 3 bases, with 5 bases of the junction left unmatched. The germline V gene encodes CDR1 MNHEY and CDR2 SVGAGI. CDR3 DNA: TGTGCCAGCAGTTACAGTGGGACTAGCGGGTTCTACGAGCAGTACTTC. It encodes CASSYSGTSGFYEQYF.

This clone was detected only once. The chain is built from TRBV4-3 and TRBJ2-1, with D perhaps TRBD2 (5 bases). Germline values: CDR1 LGHNA, CDR2 YSLEER. The CDR3 has 13 amino acids. Trimming removed 3 bases from V and 7 bases from J, with 10 bases in between. DNA for the CDR3: TGCGCCAGCAGCCAGGAACTAGTGAATGAGCAGTTCTTC. This gives the protein CASSQELVNEQFF.

This chain uses TRBV11-3 with TRBJ2-7, with D possibly being TRBD1 (6 bases). Germline values: CDR1 SGHNT, CDR2 YENEEA. There are 14 residues in the CDR3. Trimming stripped 2 bases from V and 0 bases from J, with 8 bases between. The chain's CDR3 is CASSLQGGSYEQYF. DNA of the CDR3: TGTGCCAGCAGCTTACAAGGGGGCTCCTACGAGCAGTACTTC.

The gene calls are TRBV6-5 and TRBJ1-6; D ambiguous. This CDR3 has 16 amino acids. Trimming took 2 bases from V and 0 from J, leaving 8 bases between them. CDR1 MNHEY and CDR2 SVGAGI come from the germline V gene. CDR3 amino acids: CASSYRASSYNSPLHF. The CDR3 region has the DNA TGTGCCAGCAGTTACCGCGCGAGCTCCTATAATTCACCCCTCCACTTT.